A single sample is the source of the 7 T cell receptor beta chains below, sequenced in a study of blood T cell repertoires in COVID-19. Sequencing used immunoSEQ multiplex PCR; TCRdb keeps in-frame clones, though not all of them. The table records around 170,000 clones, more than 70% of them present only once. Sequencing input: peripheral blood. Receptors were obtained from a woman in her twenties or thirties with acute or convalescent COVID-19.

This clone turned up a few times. The CDR3 here is CACWPGPFYEQYF. The CDR3 nucleotides read TGTGCCTGCTGGCCGGGTCCCTTCTACGAGCAGTACTTC. The chain has TRBV30 and TRBJ2-7; D ambiguous. CDR3 length: 13 residues. Germline CDR1 is GTSNPN and CDR2 is SVGIG (reference sequence). V lost 6 bases, J lost 3 bases, and 15 bases lay in between.

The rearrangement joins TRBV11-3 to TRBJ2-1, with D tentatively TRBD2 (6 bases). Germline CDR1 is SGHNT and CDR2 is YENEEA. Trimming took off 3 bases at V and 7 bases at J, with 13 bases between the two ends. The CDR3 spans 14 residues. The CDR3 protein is CASSFAGPPNEQFF. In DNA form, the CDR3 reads TGTGCCAGCAGCTTTGCGGGACCCCCGAATGAGCAGTTCTTC.

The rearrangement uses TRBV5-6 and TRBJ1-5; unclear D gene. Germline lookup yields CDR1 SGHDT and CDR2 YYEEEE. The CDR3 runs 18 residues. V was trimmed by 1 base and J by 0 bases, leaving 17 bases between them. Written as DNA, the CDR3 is TGTGCCAGCAGCTTGTGGGCGTTGGGTGCGTATAGCAATCAGCCCCAGCATTTT. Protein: CASSLWALGAYSNQPQHF.

CDR3 DNA: TGTGCCAGCAGCTTGACTCTGACGAACTACGAGCAGTACTTC. Protein sequence: CASSLTLTNYEQYF. The J gene is TRBJ2-7, the V gene TRBV11-2; D unclear. This CDR3 is built from 14 residues. The V and J ends lost 3 bases and 3 bases respectively, with 12 bases between them. Germline V gene sequence: CDR1 SGHAT, CDR2 FQNNGV.

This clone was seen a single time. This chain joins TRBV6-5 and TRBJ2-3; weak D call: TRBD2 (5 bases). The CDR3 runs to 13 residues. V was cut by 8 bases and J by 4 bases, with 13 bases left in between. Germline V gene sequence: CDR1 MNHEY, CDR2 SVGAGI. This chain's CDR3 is CASGWRWADTQYF. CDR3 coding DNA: TGTGCCAGCGGCTGGAGGTGGGCAGATACGCAGTATTTT.

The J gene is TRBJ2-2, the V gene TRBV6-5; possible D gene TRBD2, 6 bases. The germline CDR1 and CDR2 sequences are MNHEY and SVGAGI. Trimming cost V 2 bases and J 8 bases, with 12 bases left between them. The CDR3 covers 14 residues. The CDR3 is CASSYGRGGGELFF. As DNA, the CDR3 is TGTGCCAGCAGTTACGGCCGGGGAGGAGGGGAGCTGTTTTTT.

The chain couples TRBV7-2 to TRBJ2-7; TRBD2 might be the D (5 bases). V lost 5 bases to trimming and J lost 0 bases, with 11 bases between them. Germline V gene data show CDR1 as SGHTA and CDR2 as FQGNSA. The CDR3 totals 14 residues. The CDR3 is CASSPGGSSYEQYF. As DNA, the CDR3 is TGTGCCAGCAGCCCAGGAGGTAGCTCCTACGAGCAGTACTTC.